Each of the 2 T cell receptor beta chains below was sequenced from the same sample in a study of beta chain features in type 1 diabetes (dated by TCRdb to the late 2010s). Library prep was done by the immunoSEQ multiplex PCR assay. All of the isolated RNA was reverse transcribed with the High Capacity cDNA Reverse Transcription Kit, so expressed TCRB transcripts were sequenced. Held by TCRdb, this immuneACCESS table contains in-frame sequences only and omits some clones. Under half of the omission traces to an unresolved V gene where checked; the cause of the rest is unknown. This sample is represented by under 550,000 clones; about an eighth of them were singletons. Clones ranked in the top ten supply approximately 0.045% of the sample. The source material was naive CD4+ T cells from blood. The cell subset or site label here, explained by the study, means: true naive CD4+ T cells. The receptor source for this set is a woman in her late teens or twenties in good health.

This clone has only a few counts. The chain uses TRBV5-4 and TRBJ2-5, with a tentative D call TRBD2 (6 bases). There are 13 residues in the CDR3. The germline gives CDR1 SGHNT, CDR2 YYREEE (reference sequence). V lost 0 bases and J lost 4, with 7 bases in between. The CDR3 loop is CASSLAGRETQYF. The CDR3 DNA reads as TGTGCCAGCAGCTTGGCCGGGAGAGAGACCCAGTACTTC. Full variable domain (missing parts from reference TRBV5-4 and TRBJ2-5): ETGVTQSPTHLIKTRGQQVTLRCSSQSGHNTVSWYQQALGQGPQFIFQYYREEENGRGNFPPRFSGLQFPNYSSELNVNALELDDSALYLCASSLAGRETQYFGPGTRLLVL.

The CDR3, as DNA: TGTGCCAGTACCCGGGACACATACAATGAGCAGTTCTTC. This encodes CASTRDTYNEQFF. The genes are TRBV19 and TRBJ2-1; a weak D match, TRBD1 (6 bases). The CDR3 runs 13 residues. Germline lookup yields CDR1 LNHDA and CDR2 SQIVND (reference sequence). V was shortened by 7 bases and J by 4 bases, with 11 bases between the two germline ends.